What follows describes a single T cell receptor (beta chain). Template switching supplied a universal primer site; unique molecular identifiers were carried on the cDNA. TCRdb reprocessed the 5' RACE reads via MiXCR and lists one record per CDR3 protein. The data show 1.5 million to 2 million distinct CDR3 sequences, about 32% seen once. These data originate in a study of identical twins. The CDR3 sequence is 15 residues long. Looked up from germline, CDR1 is SGHRS and CDR2 is YFSETQ. The trim removed 3 bases at V and 5 bases at J, leaving 6 bases unmatched. The rearrangement links TRBV5-1 to TRBJ2-1; the match to TRBD2 covers 9 bases. Specimen: cord blood. This TCR derives from a newborn girl in good health. The CDR3 sequence is CASSSGSGGHNEQFF. Written as DNA, the CDR3 is TGCGCCAGCAGCTCGGGAAGCGGGGGGCACAATGAGCAGTTCTTC. The variable domain in full, completed from reference TRBV5-1 and TRBJ2-1, reads KAGVTQTPRYLIKTRGQQVTLSCSPISGHRSVSWYQQTPGQGLQFLFEYFSETQRNKGNFPGRFSGRQFSNSRSEMNVSTLELGDSALYLCASSSGSGGHNEQFFGPGTRLTVL.